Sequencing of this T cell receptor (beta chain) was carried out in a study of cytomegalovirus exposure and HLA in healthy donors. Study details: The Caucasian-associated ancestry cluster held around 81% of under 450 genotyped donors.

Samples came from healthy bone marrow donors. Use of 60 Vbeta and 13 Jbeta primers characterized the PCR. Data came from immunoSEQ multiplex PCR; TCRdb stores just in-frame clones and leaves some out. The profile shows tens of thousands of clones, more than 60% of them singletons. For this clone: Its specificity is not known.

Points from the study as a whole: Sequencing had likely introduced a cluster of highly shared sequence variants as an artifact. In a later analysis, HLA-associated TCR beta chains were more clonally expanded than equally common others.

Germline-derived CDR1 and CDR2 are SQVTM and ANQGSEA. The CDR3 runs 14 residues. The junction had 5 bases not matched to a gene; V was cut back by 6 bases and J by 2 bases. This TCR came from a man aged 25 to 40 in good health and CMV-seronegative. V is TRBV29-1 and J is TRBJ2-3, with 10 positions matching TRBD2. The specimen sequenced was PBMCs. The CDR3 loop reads CSVTSGGATDTQYF. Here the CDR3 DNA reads TGCAGCGTCACAAGCGGGGGGGCCACAGATACGCAGTATTTT.